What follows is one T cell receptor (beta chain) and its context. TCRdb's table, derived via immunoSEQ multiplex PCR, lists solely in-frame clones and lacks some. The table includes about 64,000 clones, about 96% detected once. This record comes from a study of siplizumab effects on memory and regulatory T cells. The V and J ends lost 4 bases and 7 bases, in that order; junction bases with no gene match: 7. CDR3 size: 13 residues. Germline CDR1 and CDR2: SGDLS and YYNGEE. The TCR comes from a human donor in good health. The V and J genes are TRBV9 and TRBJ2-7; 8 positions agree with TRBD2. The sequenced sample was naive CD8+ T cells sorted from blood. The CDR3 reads CASSPRTSLEQYF. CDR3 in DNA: TGTGCCAGCAGCCCACGGACTAGCCTAGAGCAGTACTTC. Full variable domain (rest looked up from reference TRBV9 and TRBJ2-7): DSGVTQTPKHLITATGQRVTLRCSPRSGDLSVYWYQQSLDQGLQFLIQYYNGEERAKGNILERFSAQQFPDLHSELNLSSLELGDSALYFCASSPRTSLEQYFGPGTRLTVT.